This TCR beta chain appears in the sequencing data of a study of blood T cell repertoires in COVID-19. Looking at the study overall: Sites in the United States, Italy and Spain provided acute and convalescent COVID-19 samples. T cells, B-cell-depleted T cells, or PBMCs provided the cDNA or gDNA that served as material.

This clone was seen just once. In the original analysis: How many nucleated cells were present was estimated from reference gene primer amplification. Sequenced by immunoSEQ multiplex PCR; TCRdb stores in-frame clones only, minus some. That table gives V, J and clone size, and the DNA gave D and trimming. This sample has some 200,000 clones; approximately 90% occur once, and the top ten carry roughly 0.85%. The source material was peripheral blood. The clonotype originates from a young woman who had recovered from COVID-19.

The CDR3 nucleotides are TGTGCCAGCAGCAAAAGTCGGCAGGGGAGCTCCTACGAGCAGTACGTC. Amino acids: CASSKSRQGSSYEQYV. The chain is built from TRBV21-1 and TRBJ2-7; the D call of TRBD1 is as the table states it, not checked on the DNA. TRBV21-1 is a listed pseudogene. This CDR3 is built from 16 residues.